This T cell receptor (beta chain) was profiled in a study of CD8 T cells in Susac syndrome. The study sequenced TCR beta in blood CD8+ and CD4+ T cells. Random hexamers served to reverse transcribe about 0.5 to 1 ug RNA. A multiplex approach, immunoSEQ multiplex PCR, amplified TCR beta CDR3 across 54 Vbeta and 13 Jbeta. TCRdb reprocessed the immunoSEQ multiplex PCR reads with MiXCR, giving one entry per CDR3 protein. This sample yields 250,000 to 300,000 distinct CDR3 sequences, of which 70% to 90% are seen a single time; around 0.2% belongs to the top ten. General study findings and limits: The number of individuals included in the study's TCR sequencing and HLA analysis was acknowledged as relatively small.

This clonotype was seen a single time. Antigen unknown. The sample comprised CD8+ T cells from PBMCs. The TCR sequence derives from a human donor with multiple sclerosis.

Here the CDR3 reads CASSYWTRLETQYF. In nucleotides, the CDR3 is TGTGCCAGCAGTTATTGGACTAGATTGGAGACCCAGTACTTC. This rearrangement joins TRBV6-2 or TRBV6-3 to TRBJ2-5; 7 bases fit TRBD2. Germline CDR1 MNHEY, CDR2 SVGEGT. This CDR3 comprises 14 residues. V shed 3 bases and J 5 bases; nucleotides not matched to a gene: 6.